The 7 T cell receptor beta chains below were found in one sample sequenced in a study of response to subunit inactivated influenza vaccine. TCRdb independently ran MiXCR on the RT-PCR reads; one entry per CDR3 protein. The data contain fewer than 200,000 distinct CDR3 sequences, about 10% of them seen just once; the ten biggest clones take up 11%. The input for sequencing was non-naive T cells sorted from PBMCs, taken on the day of vaccination. These receptors were taken from a man in his fifties or sixties who received an inactivated influenza vaccine.

V usage is TRBV5-6 and J usage is TRBJ1-2; D is perhaps TRBD1 (6 bases). Germline CDR1 is SGHDT and CDR2 is YYEEEE. V was trimmed by 6 bases and J by 4 bases, leaving 16 bases between them. CDR3 length equals 14 residues. The CDR3 DNA follows: TGTGCCAGCAATTTACGGAGGGGGACCTATGGCTACACCTTC. Protein: CASNLRRGTYGYTF. Filled out from reference TRBV5-6 and TRBJ1-2, the complete variable domain reads DAGVTQSPTHLIKTRGQQVTLRCSPKSGHDTVSWYQQALGQGPQFIFQYYEEEERQRGNFPDRFSGHQFPNYSSELNVNALLLGDSALYLCASNLRRGTYGYTFGSGTRLTVV.

The rearrangement joins TRBV28 to TRBJ2-7, with no clear D. Trimming left V 4 bases short and J 2 bases short, with 12 bases between. The CDR3 is 14 amino acids. Germline V gene sequence: CDR1 MDHEN, CDR2 SYDVKM. Written as DNA, the CDR3 is TGTGCCAGCAGTTCGTCGCTGCCCCCCTACGAGCAGTACTTC. Translation gives CASSSSLPPYEQYF.

The chain is built from TRBV30 and TRBJ1-4, with TRBD1 matching 10 bases. From germline, CDR1 is GTSNPN and CDR2 SVGIG (reference sequence). CDR3 length: 16 residues. V lost 5 bases and J lost 6; bases outside the gene matches: 12. The CDR3 nucleotides are TGTGCCTGGGATTGGGGTCGGGACAGGGGCTATGAAAAACTGTTTTTT. The encoded protein is CAWDWGRDRGYEKLFF.

This clonotype was detected only a few times. The rearrangement joins TRBV29-1 to TRBJ1-5; the D is unclear. V was clipped by 5 bases and J by 6 bases, with 5 bases between them. This CDR3 comprises 10 residues. The germline CDR1 and CDR2 sequences are SQVTM and ANQGSEA. The CDR3: CSVRGQPQHF. CDR3 DNA: TGCAGCGTTCGGGGTCAGCCCCAGCATTTT.

This clonotype was seen at least ten times. The J gene is TRBJ1-2, the V gene TRBV5-1; 8 bases match TRBD1. This CDR3 spans 14 amino acids. Germline V gene lookup returns CDR1 SGHRS and CDR2 YFSETQ. Trimming took 3 bases from V and 2 from J; bases not matched to a gene: 3. This CDR3 is CASSWAGGNYGYTF. As DNA, the CDR3 is TGCGCCAGCAGCTGGGCAGGGGGCAACTATGGCTACACCTTC.

V and J are TRBV5-1 and TRBJ2-7; D may be TRBD1 (5 bases). The V end lost 4 bases, the J end lost 4 bases, and 18 bases lay between the germline ends. Germline V gene data show CDR1 as SGHRS and CDR2 as YFSETQ. CDR3 length: 15 residues. CDR3 amino acids: CASSPTQDTLYEQYF. The CDR3, as DNA: TGCGCCAGCAGCCCAACACAGGACACTTTATACGAGCAGTACTTC.

This clonotype showed up many times. The rearrangement links TRBV15 to TRBJ2-7, with D unclear. Germline V lookup: CDR1 LNHNV, CDR2 YYDKDF (reference sequence). The CDR3 totals 15 residues. V was shortened by 2 bases and J by 2 bases, with 13 bases between the two germline ends. The CDR3 coding sequence is TGTGCCACCAGCAGATATCGAACCGGTGCCTACGAGCAGTACTTC. Its translation: CATSRYRTGAYEQYF.